This record concerns one T cell receptor (beta chain) sequence. The data originate from a study of PD-1 blockade in mismatch repair-deficient tumors. The germline V gene has CDR1 MNHEY and CDR2 SVGAGI. V was cut by 0 bases and J by 4 bases, with 12 bases left in between. The CDR3 length is 15 residues. Profiled with immunoSEQ multiplex PCR; TCRdb holds only in-frame clones, not every one. The sample lists about 23,000 clones; 75% to 85% were seen once. The receptor's source is an adult with mismatch repair-deficient cancer. The chain joins TRBV6-5 to TRBJ1-1, with D possibly TRBD1 on 6 matching bases. Sequenced here: peripheral blood, sampled 12 weeks after starting pembrolizumab. The CDR3 is CASSYSRGGGTEAFF. DNA for the CDR3: TGTGCCAGCAGTTACTCGAGGGGAGGGGGCACTGAAGCTTTCTTT.